The sequence of this TCR beta chain was determined in a study of regulatory T cells in long-lasting Graves disease (dated by TCRdb to the early 2020s). In terms of the full investigation: Patients with newly diagnosed Graves' disease had been on antithyroid drugs for under 3 months. Patients with persistent Graves' disease were compared with patients with newly diagnosed Graves' disease using TCR sequencing and RNA sequencing of peripheral blood. The study was registered as a clinical trial and conducted in China. A total of roughly 35 samples underwent TCR sequencing: about 13 from persistent and some 20 from newly diagnosed Graves' disease patients.

Inclusive of the bounding cysteine and phenylalanine, the CDR3 is 20 residues long. Only the CDR3 region is kept as DNA, spanning 60 bases read in frame from base 1. Ends trimmed: V by 3 bases, J by 0 bases; bases unmatched to a gene: 20. The library was generated by multiplex PCR. Sequencing used an Illumina HiSeq 4000. To build TCR beta libraries, CDR3 regions were amplified by Arm-PCR using iRepertoire HTBI primers. Before sequencing, the PCR products went through gel purification. As for the original processing: A total of 60 to 80 TRBV and some 15 TRBJ segments were identified across samples and were used for gene usage analysis of CDR3 amino acid clonotypes. COPE and FqMerger were used to merge the filtered high-quality paired reads into contigs. BLAST was used to align contigs to the IMGT TRBV, TRBD and TRBJ reference genes, and CDR3 was defined following IMGT. Any clonotype with a frequency above 0.1% was counted as a highly expanded clone. Shannon entropy was used to measure repertoire diversity, and the Gini coefficient was used to measure V-J evenness. A clonotype found in more than one individual was treated as public. The raw public reads went through TCRdb reprocessing: fastp at Q25, MiXCR clone calling, in-frame beta chains kept. Every CDR3 protein is listed once, alongside the most common genes and DNA of its rows. V and J calls and clone size were set by TCRdb, not the authors. A total of 400,000 to 500,000 distinct CDR3 sequences appear in this sample, about 15% of them only once. The top ten hold about 7.6% of the sample.

Study-wide findings and limitations: Because the primary lesion, thyroid tissue, could not be accessed, the study looked at peripheral blood alone. Persistent patients shared more public clonotypes among themselves (around 2,800) than newly diagnosed patients did (more than 950). Compared with newly diagnosed patients, persistent Graves' disease patients had lower TCR Shannon entropy and fewer highly expanded clones, which suggests clonal expansion. TRBV28, TRBJ1-2 and TRBJ2-5 were preferentially used in persistent disease, while TRBV20-1 and TRBJ2-1 were favored in newly diagnosed disease. Sequencing and analysis were limited to the TCR beta chain. The authors acknowledged the small sample size as a limitation that may reduce accuracy.

What this sample's time point label stands for: newly diagnosed GD, antithyroid drugs for less than 3 months. RNA was extracted from PBMCs in TRIzol for both TCR sequencing and RNA sequencing. The diagnosis of Graves' disease followed American Thyroid Association guidelines. Recruitment of patients was carried out at an endocrinology department in Xi'an, China. From each patient, roughly 9 milliliters of peripheral blood was collected into an EDTA anticoagulant tube. PBMCs were isolated by Ficoll Paque Plus density gradient separation without further T cell sorting. An Agilent 2100 Bioanalyzer and agarose gel were used to check RNA quality, and a NanoDrop 2000 was used to measure RNA concentration. This clonotype was counted ten times or more. Its antigen is currently not known. No base quality information exists; no much larger clone differs at one position. This same sample was also taken into another study, of T cells in Graves' hyperthyroidism and ophthalmopathy. From the second report: Stable Graves' hyperthyroidism was defined as no progression to ophthalmopathy during 18 months of follow-up. Hyperthyroidism patients were newly diagnosed, had a disease duration of under 2 months, and were aged 18 to 65 years. Exclusion was applied to patients with uncontrolled infections, other autoimmune diseases, pregnancy or lactation. Diagnoses were based on clinical symptoms, serum thyroxine and TRAb, thyroid ultrasound and orbital computed tomography. For the first round of RT-PCR on the TCR CDR3, the HTBI primer set was used together with the Qiagen OneStep RT-PCR kit. Most expanded thyroid clonotypes (frequency above 0.001) were also detected in blood, a finding suggesting that blood repertoires may reflect thyroid immune responses. A 13 V-J signature model separated ophthalmopathy from stable hyperthyroidism, with around 90% sensitivity and about 81% specificity in cross-validation and 80%/75% in testing. In validation, progression to ophthalmopathy was predicted by the model with 70% to 71% sensitivity and 72.22% specificity, a median of about 6.4 months before onset. To identify TCR V-J signatures that set the groups apart, the researchers used a discovery cohort of more than 95 patients, made up of 40 to 45 with Graves' ophthalmopathy and about 55 with stable Graves' hyperthyroidism. Prospective prediction of ophthalmopathy was tested in an independent validation cohort of approximately 19 hyperthyroidism patients and 17 patients who later progressed to ophthalmopathy. The 100 or so discovery patients were randomly divided into training and test sets at a 7:3 ratio. Thyroid tissue and blood T-cell repertoires from about 6 Graves' hyperthyroidism patients were also compared in the study. After blood sampling, hyperthyroidism patients were treated with methimazole at a starting dose of 30 mg daily, and ophthalmopathy patients were treated with high-dose intravenous methylprednisolone. Libraries were constructed in a second round of multiplex PCR, after which size selection and purification were performed. Libraries were sequenced paired-end with 100 bp reads on an Illumina HiSeq2000. SOAPnuke was used to process the raw data, removing reads that contained adapters or uncalled bases, had a mean Phred below 15, or lacked an exact match to the constant primer or identifier. COPE v1.2.5 was used to merge high-quality paired reads, and clonotypes were defined as unique nucleotide sequences. MiTCR v1.1 was used to align clonotypes to the IMGT TRBV, TRBD and TRBJ reference segments. Only V-J combinations with frequency above 0.0001, covering 99% to 99.2% of repertoires, were analysed. The TCS score was defined as the ratio of F50 (clonal expansion) to E x V (chaos), calculated using BLOSUM62-based TCRdist between CDR3 peptides within each V-J. Welch's t-statistics and random forest reduced just over 500 V-J features to about 12, which were used in a naive Bayes classifier (R e1071). No statistical method was used to fix the sample size in advance, and group allocation was not hidden from the investigators. TCR Vbeta CDR3 sequencing of approximately 140 peripheral blood samples (around 45 ophthalmopathy, 70 to 85 hyperthyroidism and about 17 progressor patients) is reported in the paper.

Sequenced material: peripheral blood mononuclear cells (PBMCs), taken at new diagnosis, from a patient treated with antithyroid drugs. This TCR came from a woman aged 40 to 50 with Graves disease. Donor details come from another sample of the same person, matched by shared clones. The rearrangement joined TRBV12-3 or TRBV12-4 to TRBJ2-7, with 7 middle bases fitting TRBD1. The CDR3 reads as follows: CASSFAGMWDLTGSSYEQYF. The DNA sequence is TGTGCCAGCAGTTTTGCAGGTATGTGGGATCTGACAGGGAGCTCCTACGAGCAGTACTTC.